This TCR beta chain was identified in a study of CD8 T cells in ankylosing spondylitis. Study-wide results and caveats: The authors reported significant enrichment of disease-linked clones in matched ankylosing spondylitis synovial fluid.

MiXCR was run by TCRdb on the 5' RACE reads, yielding one entry per CDR3 protein. The sample includes 190,000 or so distinct CDR3 sequences, about 13% seen only once; the top ten take 15% to 20%. V was pared by 0 bases and J by 2 bases, with 9 bases between. CDR1 and CDR2 (germline): MGHRA, YSYEKL. This CDR3 has 15 amino acids. This clonotype appeared a few times. The antigen is undetermined. V and J are TRBV4-1 and TRBJ2-3; no reliable D call. The sequenced sample was blood, either unsorted or a sorted T cell fraction (not recorded which). This TCR derives from a male donor with ankylosing spondylitis or in good health (not recorded which). CDR3 bases: TGCGCCAGCAGCCAAGAGACACCAATCACAGATACGCAGTATTTT. Its translation: CASSQETPITDTQYF.